This T cell receptor (beta chain) is from a study of blood T cell repertoires in COVID-19 (TCRdb year 2020). Describing the broader study: Collaborator samples came from the United States, Italy and Spain and covered acute and convalescent phases of COVID-19. The prospective study material was composed of cDNA or gDNA derived from T cells, B-cell-depleted T cells, or PBMCs. Subjects who had been exposed to COVID-19, were actively infected with it, or had recovered from it provided the deeply sampled blood TCRbeta repertoires that made up the dataset. The repertoires were made available in a free public database intended to serve as a resource for research on the immune response to SARS-CoV-2. Samples were obtained from the ongoing ImmuneRACE study (first 160 participants) and from some 1,200 subjects provided by 6 global collaborators. The sample metadata nearly always contained a de-identified subject ID, COVID-19 status, age in years and sex. Where available, HLA class I and class II types were taken from metadata supplied by the sample provider and were not determined by assay-based typing. The paper's findings and limits, for the study overall: The amount of clinical and demographic metadata varied by source and participant and was provided uncurated.

For CDR1 and CDR2, the germline V gene (reference sequence) lists LGHDT and YNNKEL. Trimming accounts for 3 bases at V and 5 bases at J, while the number of junction bases matched to no gene is 8. The CDR3 contains 16 residues, cysteine and phenylalanine counted. The read is trimmed to its CDR3 DNA, 48 bases read in frame from base 1. As regards this clone: What this receptor recognizes is not known. No base qualities exist here, and no much larger clone lies one base off it.

Collaborating institutions collected whole blood in K2EDTA tubes following their own protocols. For TCRbeta analysis, collaborators shipped samples in one of three forms: frozen whole blood, isolated PBMCs, or DNA extracted from either of those sample types. TCRbeta CDR3 regions were amplified from genomic DNA using the immunoSEQ Assay, a bias-controlled multiplex PCR. In the source study's methods: The number of nucleated cells in each sample was estimated by amplification of reference gene primers within the assay. To quantify the absolute abundance of each unique TCRbeta CDR3 rearrangement, sequence reads were collapsed and filtered. Productive Simpson clonality was computed per sample as the square root of Simpson's diversity index over productive rearrangements. What TCRdb holds here is the immuneACCESS table cut down to in-frame rearrangements. Part of the clones is not present; checked against another copy, under half of the missing clones reflect an unresolved V gene, and the others are unexplained. That table gives V, J and clone size, and the DNA gave D and trimming. This sample comprises about 68,000 clones, roughly 85% of them detected only once. Around 23% of the sample is in the top ten clones.

The sequence is built from TRBV3-1 (or the pseudogene TRBV3-2) and TRBJ2-2, and 8 junctional nucleotides match TRBD2. This TCR came from a man between 50 and 59 years old with acute or convalescent COVID-19. The sequencing sample was made of peripheral blood. The nucleotides are TGTGCCAGCAGCCATGGGAGCGGGGGTAGGACCGGGGAGCTGTTTTTT. Translated, it reads CASSHGSGGRTGELFF.